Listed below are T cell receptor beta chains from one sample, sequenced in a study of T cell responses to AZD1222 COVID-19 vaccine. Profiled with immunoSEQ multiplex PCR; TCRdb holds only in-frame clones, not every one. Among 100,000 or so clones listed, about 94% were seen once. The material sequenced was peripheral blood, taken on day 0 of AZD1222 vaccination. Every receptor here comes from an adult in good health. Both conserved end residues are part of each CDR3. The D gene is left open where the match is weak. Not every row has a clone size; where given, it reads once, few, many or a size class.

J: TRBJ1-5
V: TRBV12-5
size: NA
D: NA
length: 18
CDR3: CASGLVSSSRESNQPQHF
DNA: TGTGCTAGTGGTTTGGTATCTTCCTCTCGGGAAAGCAATCAGCCCCAGCATTTT

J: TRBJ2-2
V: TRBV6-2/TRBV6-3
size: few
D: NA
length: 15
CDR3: CASSSRGGRIGELFF
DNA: TGTGCCAGCAGCTCTCGAGGGGGGAGGATCGGGGAGCTGTTTTTT

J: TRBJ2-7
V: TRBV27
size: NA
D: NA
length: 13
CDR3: CASSLGTGHEQYF
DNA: TGTGCCAGCAGTTTAGGTACGGGCCACGAGCAGTACTTC

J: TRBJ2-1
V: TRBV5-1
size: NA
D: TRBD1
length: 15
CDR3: CASSLGTGRDNEQFF
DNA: TGCGCCAGCAGCTTGGGGACAGGCAGAGACAATGAGCAGTTCTTC

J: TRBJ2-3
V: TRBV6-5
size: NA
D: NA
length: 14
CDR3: CASSRQYSTDTQYF
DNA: TGTGCCAGCAGTCGACAGTACAGCACAGATACGCAGTATTTT

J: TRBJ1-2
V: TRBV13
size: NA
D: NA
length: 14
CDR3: CASSLFSDHYGYTF
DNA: TGTGCCAGCAGCTTGTTCAGCGACCACTATGGCTACACCTTC

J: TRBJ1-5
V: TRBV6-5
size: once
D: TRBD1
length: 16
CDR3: CASSSVNRGSNQPQHF
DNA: TGTGCCAGCAGTTCCGTCAACAGGGGTAGCAATCAGCCCCAGCATTTT

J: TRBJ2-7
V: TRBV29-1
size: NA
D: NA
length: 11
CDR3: CSVETGYEQYF
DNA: TGCAGCGTTGAGACAGGATACGAGCAGTACTTC

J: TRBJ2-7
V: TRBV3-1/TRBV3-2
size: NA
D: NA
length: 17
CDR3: CASSLATEHPTVVEQYF
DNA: TGTGCCAGCAGCCTGGCAACGGAGCACCCCACGGTTGTCGAGCAGTACTTC

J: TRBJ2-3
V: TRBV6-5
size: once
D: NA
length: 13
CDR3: CASSPLRSDTQYF
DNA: TGTGCCAGCAGTCCTCTGCGCTCAGATACGCAGTATTTT

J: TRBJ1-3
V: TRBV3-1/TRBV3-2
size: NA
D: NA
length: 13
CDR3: CASSQELGGAVDF
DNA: TGTGCCAGCAGCCAGGAATTAGGCGGGGCAGTGGATTTT

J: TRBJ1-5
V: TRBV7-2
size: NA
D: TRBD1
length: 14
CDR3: CASSLQGGIQPQHF
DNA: TGTGCCAGCAGCTTACAAGGGGGCATTCAGCCCCAGCATTTT

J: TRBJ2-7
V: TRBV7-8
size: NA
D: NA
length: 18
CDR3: CASSLVPGGGSGVYEQYF
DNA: TGTGCCAGCAGCTTAGTTCCAGGGGGCGGTAGCGGGGTATACGAGCAGTACTTC

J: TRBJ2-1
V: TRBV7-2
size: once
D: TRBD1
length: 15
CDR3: CASSTDSRTGNEQFF
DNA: TGTGCCAGCAGTACCGATTCACGGACAGGGAATGAGCAGTTCTTC

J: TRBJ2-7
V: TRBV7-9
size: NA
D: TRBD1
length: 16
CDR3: CASSLGDGARGQEQYF
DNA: TGTGCCAGCAGCTTAGGGGACGGGGCCAGGGGGCAAGAGCAGTACTTC

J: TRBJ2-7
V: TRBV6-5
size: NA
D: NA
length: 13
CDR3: CASTDRFSYEQYF
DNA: TGTGCCAGCACCGACAGGTTCTCCTACGAGCAGTACTTC

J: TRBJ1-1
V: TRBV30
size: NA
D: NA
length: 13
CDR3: CAWSPFMNTEAFF
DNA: TGTGCCTGGAGTCCATTCATGAACACTGAAGCTTTCTTT

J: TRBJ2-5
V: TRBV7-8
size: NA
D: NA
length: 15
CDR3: CASSLPASTEGTQYF
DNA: TGTGCCAGCAGCTTACCTGCCAGCACGGAAGGGACCCAGTACTTC

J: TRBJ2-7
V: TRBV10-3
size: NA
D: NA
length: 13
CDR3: CAISEDRGYEQYF
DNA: TGTGCCATCAGTGAGGACCGGGGCTACGAGCAGTACTTC

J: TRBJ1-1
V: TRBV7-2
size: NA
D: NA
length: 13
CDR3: CASSPSMNTEAFF
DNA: TGTGCCAGCAGCCCATCAATGAACACTGAAGCTTTCTTT

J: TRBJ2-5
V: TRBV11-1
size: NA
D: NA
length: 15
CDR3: CASSLFQGFQETQYF
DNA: TGTGCCAGCAGCTTATTTCAGGGTTTCCAAGAGACCCAGTACTTC

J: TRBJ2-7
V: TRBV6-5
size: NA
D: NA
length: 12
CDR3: CAVGVGSYEQYF
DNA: TGTGCCGTGGGGGTGGGGTCCTACGAGCAGTACTTC

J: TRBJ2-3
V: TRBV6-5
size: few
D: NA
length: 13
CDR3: CASTHSRTDTQYF
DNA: TGTGCCAGCACCCACAGCCGCACAGATACGCAGTATTTT

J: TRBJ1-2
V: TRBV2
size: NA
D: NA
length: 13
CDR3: CASSAAVNYGYTF
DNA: TGTGCCAGCAGTGCGGCGGTGAACTATGGCTACACCTTC

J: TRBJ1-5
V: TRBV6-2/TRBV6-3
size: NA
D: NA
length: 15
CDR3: CASSRNPGGVEPQHF
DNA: TGTGCCAGCAGCCGTAACCCCGGGGGGGTTGAGCCCCAGCATTTT

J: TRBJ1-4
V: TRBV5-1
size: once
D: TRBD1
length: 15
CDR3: CASSYRTGLNEKLFF
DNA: TGCGCCAGCAGCTACCGGACAGGGCTTAATGAAAAACTGTTTTTT

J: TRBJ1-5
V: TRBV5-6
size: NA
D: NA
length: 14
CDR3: CASSLGAANQPQHF
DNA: TGTGCCAGCAGCTTAGGGGCTGCCAATCAGCCCCAGCATTTT

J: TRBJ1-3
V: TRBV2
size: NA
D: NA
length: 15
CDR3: CASITSVGWGNTIYF
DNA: TGTGCCAGCATAACTTCGGTGGGCTGGGGAAACACCATATATTTT

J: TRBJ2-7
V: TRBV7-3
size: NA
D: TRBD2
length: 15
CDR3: CASSLNPSGRNEQYF
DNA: TGTGCCAGCAGCTTAAATCCCAGCGGGAGGAACGAGCAGTACTTC

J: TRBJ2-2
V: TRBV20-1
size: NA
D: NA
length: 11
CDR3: CSARNTGELFF
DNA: TGCAGTGCTAGGAACACCGGGGAGCTGTTTTTT

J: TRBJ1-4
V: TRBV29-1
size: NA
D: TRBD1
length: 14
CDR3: CSVAGTGGDEKLFF
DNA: TGCAGCGTTGCCGGGACAGGGGGGGATGAAAAACTGTTTTTT

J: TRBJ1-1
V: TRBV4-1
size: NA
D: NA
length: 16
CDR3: CASRRADVTTNTEAFF
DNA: TGCGCCAGCAGACGGGCAGACGTAACGACGAACACTGAAGCTTTCTTT

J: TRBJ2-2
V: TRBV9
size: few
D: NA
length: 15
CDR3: CASSLRSTATGELFF
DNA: TGTGCCAGCAGCCTAAGATCGACAGCCACCGGGGAGCTGTTTTTT

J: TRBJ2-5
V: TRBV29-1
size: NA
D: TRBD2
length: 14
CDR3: CSVEASGGLETQYF
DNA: TGCAGCGTTGAAGCTAGCGGGGGGTTAGAGACCCAGTACTTC

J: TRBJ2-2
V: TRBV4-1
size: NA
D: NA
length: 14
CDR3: CASSGQKNTGELFF
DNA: TGCGCCAGCAGTGGGCAGAAGAACACCGGGGAGCTGTTTTTT

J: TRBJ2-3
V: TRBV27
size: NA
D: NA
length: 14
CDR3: CASSLLGGTDTQYF
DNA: TGTGCCAGCAGTTTGTTGGGGGGCACAGATACGCAGTATTTT

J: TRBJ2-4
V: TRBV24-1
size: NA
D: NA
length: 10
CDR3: CAKPPGFQYF
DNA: TGTGCCAAACCCCCCGGGTTTCAGTACTTC

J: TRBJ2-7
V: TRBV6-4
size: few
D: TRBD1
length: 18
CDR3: CASSVSMDRGANSYEQYF
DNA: TGTGCCAGCAGTGTCTCTATGGACAGGGGGGCCAACTCCTACGAGCAGTACTTC

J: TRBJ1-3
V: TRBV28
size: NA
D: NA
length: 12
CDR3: CASRATGNTIYF
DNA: TGTGCCAGCAGGGCAACTGGAAACACCATATATTTT

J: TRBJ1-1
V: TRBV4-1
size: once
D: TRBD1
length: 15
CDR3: CASSAPGQGSTEAFF
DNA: TGCGCCAGCAGCGCACCGGGACAGGGGTCGACTGAAGCTTTCTTT

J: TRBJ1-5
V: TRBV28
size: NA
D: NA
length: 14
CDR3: CASNVHQEYQPQHF
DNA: TGTGCCAGCAACGTCCATCAGGAATATCAGCCCCAGCATTTT

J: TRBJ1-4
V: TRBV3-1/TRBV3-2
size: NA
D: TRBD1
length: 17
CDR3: CASSPGTGSGTNEKLFF
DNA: TGTGCCAGCAGTCCCGGGACAGGGTCTGGGACTAATGAAAAACTGTTTTTT

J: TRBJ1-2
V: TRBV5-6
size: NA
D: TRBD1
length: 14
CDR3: CASSWTGDYYGYTF
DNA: TGTGCCAGCAGCTGGACAGGGGACTACTATGGCTACACCTTC

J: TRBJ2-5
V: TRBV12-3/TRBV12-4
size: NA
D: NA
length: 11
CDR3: CASSYQETQYF
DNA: TGTGCCAGCAGTTACCAAGAGACCCAGTACTTC

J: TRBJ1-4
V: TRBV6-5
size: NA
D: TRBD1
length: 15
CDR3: CASSYRTGVDEKLFF
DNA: TGTGCCAGCAGTTACAGGACAGGGGTGGATGAAAAACTGTTTTTT